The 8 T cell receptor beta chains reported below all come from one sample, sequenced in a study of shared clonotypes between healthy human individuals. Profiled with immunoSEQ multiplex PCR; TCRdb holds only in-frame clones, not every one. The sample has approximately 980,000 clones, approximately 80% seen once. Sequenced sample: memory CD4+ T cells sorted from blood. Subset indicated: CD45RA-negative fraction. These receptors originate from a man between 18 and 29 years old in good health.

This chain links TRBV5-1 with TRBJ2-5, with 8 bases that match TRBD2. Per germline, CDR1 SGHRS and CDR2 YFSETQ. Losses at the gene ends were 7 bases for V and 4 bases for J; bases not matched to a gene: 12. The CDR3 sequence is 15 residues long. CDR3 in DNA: TGCGCCAGCGCGATAGCGGGGTCAAAAGGAGAGACCCAGTACTTC. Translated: CASAIAGSKGETQYF.

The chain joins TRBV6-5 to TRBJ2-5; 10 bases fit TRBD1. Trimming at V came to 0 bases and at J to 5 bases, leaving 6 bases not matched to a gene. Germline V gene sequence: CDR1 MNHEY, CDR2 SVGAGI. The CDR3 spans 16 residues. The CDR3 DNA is TGTGCCAGCAGTTACTCGGGGGACAGGGGCAGGGAGACCCAGTACTTC. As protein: CASSYSGDRGRETQYF.

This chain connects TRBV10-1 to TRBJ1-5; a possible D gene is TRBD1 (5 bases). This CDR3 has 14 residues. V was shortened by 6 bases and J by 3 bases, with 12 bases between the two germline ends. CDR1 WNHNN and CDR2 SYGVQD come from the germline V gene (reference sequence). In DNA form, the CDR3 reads TGCGCCAGCAGGGGGGACGGATACAATCAGCCCCAGCATTTT. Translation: CASRGDGYNQPQHF.

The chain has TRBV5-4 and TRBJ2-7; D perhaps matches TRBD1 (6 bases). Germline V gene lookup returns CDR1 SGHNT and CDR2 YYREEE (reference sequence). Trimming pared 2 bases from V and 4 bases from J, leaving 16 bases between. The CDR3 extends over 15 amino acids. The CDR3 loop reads CASSLSQGKSYEQYF. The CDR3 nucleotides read TGTGCCAGCAGCTTATCGCAGGGGAAGAGTTACGAGCAGTACTTC.

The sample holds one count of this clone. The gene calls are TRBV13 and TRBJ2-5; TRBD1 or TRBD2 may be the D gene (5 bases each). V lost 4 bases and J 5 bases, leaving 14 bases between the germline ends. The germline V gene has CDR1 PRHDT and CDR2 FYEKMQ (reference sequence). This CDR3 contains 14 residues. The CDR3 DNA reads TGTGCCAGCAGCTACCCCCCCGAGGGGGAGACCCAGTACTTC. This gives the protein CASSYPPEGETQYF.

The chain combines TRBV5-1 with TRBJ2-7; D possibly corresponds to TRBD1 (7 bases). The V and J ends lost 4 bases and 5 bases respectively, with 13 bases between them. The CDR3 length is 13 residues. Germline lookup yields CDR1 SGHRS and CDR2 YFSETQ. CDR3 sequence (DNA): TGCGCCAGCAGCCCGGAGGGGGCGCACGAGCAGTACTTC. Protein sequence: CASSPEGAHEQYF.

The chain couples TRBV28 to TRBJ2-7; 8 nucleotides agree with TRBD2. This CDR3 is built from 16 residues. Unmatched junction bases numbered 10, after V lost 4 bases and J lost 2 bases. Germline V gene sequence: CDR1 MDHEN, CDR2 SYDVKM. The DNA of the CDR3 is TGTGCCAGCAGTTCCCCAGCTGCGGGGGGACCCTACGAGCAGTACTTC. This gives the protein CASSSPAAGGPYEQYF.

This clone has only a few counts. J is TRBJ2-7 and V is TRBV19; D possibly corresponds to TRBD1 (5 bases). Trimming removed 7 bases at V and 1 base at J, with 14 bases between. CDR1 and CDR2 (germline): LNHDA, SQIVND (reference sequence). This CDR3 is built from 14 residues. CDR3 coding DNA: TGTGCCAGTACCCCGGGCAGGGAATCCTACGAGCAGTACTTC. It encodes CASTPGRESYEQYF.